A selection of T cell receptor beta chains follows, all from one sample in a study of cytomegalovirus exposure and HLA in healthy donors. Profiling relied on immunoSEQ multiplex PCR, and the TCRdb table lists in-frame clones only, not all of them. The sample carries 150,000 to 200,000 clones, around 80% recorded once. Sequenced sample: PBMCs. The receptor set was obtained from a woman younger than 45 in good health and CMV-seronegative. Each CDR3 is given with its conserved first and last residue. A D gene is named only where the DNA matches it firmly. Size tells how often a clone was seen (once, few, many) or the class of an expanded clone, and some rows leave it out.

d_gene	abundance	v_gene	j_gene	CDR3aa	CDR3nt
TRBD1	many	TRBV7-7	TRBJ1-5	CASSSRGQADNQPQHF	TGTGCCAGCAGCTCGCGGGGACAGGCGGACAATCAGCCCCAGCATTTT
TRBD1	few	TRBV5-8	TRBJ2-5	CASRDRGTETQYF	TGTGCCAGCAGAGACAGGGGAACTGAGACCCAGTACTTC
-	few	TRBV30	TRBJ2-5	CAWSVSRGGTTQYF	TGTGCCTGGAGTGTGTCGAGGGGGGGGACGACCCAGTACTTC
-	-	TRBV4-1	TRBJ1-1	CASSQDEAGAEAFF	TGCGCCAGCAGCCAAGATGAGGCAGGGGCTGAAGCTTTCTTT
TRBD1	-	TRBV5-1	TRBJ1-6	CASRPSQGSSPLHF	TGCGCCAGCAGGCCCTCACAGGGGAGTTCACCCCTCCACTTT
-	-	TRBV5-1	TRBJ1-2	CASSLHPGADYGYTF	TGCGCCAGCAGCTTGCACCCAGGGGCGGACTATGGCTACACCTTC
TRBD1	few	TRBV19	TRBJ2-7	CASKQGPSYEQYF	TGTGCCAGCAAACAGGGGCCCTCCTACGAGCAGTACTTC
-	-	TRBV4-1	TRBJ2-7	CASSQVAGPLSYEQYF	TGCGCCAGCAGCCAAGTGGCGGGACCCCTCTCCTACGAGCAGTACTTC
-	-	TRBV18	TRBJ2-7	CASSRDKSYEQYF	TGTGCCAGCTCACGGGACAAATCCTACGAGCAGTACTTC
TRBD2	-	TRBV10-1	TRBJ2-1	CASSEGKREGRNEQFF	TGCGCCAGCAGTGAAGGGAAGCGGGAGGGCCGCAATGAGCAGTTCTTC
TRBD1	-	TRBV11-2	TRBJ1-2	CASSLGSARGSYGYTF	TGTGCCAGCAGCTTAGGTTCTGCCAGGGGGAGCTATGGCTACACCTTC
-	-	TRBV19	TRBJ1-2	CASLTRNYGYTF	TGTGCCAGTTTGACAAGAAACTATGGCTACACCTTC
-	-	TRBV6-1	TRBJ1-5	CASSEAGLSGRKYNQPQHF	TGTGCCAGCAGTGAAGCAGGTCTAAGCGGCAGGAAGTACAATCAGCCCCAGCATTTT
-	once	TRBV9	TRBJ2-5	CASSVGTVRGQETQYF	TGTGCCAGCAGCGTAGGGACCGTTAGAGGGCAAGAGACCCAGTACTTC
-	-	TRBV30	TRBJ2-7	CAWRDSSYEQYF	TGTGCCTGGAGGGACAGCTCCTACGAGCAGTACTTC
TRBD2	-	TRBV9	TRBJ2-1	CASSGRHGGGDEQFF	TGTGCCAGCAGCGGACGTCATGGCGGGGGTGATGAGCAGTTCTTC
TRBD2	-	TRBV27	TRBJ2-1	CASSFAGGHNEQFF	TGTGCCAGCAGTTTTGCGGGAGGTCACAATGAGCAGTTCTTC
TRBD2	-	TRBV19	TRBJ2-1	CASRGTSGSRNEQFF	TGTGCCAGTCGGGGGACTAGCGGGAGTCGGAATGAGCAGTTCTTC
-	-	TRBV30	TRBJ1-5	CAWSVLNRQSNQPQHF	TGTGCCTGGAGTGTACTAAACAGACAGAGCAATCAGCCCCAGCATTTT
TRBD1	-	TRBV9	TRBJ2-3	CASSATHRGSTDTQYF	TGTGCCAGCAGCGCAACCCACAGGGGAAGCACAGATACGCAGTATTTT
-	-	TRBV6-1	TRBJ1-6	CASSETTPNSPLHF	TGTGCCAGCAGTGAGACGACACCCAATTCACCCCTCCACTTT
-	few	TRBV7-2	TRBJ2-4	CASSQQAGGVQYF	TGTGCCAGCAGCCAGCAAGCCGGCGGGGTTCAGTACTTC
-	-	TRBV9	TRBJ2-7	CASSVDAHPGQNSYEQYF	TGTGCCAGCAGCGTAGATGCCCACCCAGGACAGAACTCCTACGAGCAGTACTTC
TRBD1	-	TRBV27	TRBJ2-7	CASSLSPRDRYEQYF	TGTGCCAGCAGTTTATCCCCTCGGGACAGGTACGAGCAGTACTTC
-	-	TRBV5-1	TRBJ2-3	CASSPVGAVTQYF	TGCGCCAGCAGCCCAGTGGGGGCGGTCACGCAGTATTTT
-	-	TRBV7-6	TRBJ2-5	CASSLGVAVQETQYF	TGTGCCAGCAGCTTAGGGGTAGCGGTTCAAGAGACCCAGTACTTC
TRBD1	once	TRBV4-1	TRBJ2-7	CASSQPDRASYEQYF	TGCGCCAGCAGCCAACCGGACAGGGCCTCCTACGAGCAGTACTTC
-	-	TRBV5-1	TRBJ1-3	CASSPLPTGLSGNTIYF	TGCGCCAGCAGCCCCCTCCCGACAGGCCTCTCTGGAAACACCATATATTTT
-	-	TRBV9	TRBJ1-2	CASSAGRVLYGYTF	TGTGCCAGCAGCGCCGGGAGGGTCCTCTATGGCTACACCTTC
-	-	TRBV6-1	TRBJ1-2	CASSQGRDGYTF	TGTGCCAGCAGCCAGGGGAGGGATGGCTACACCTTC
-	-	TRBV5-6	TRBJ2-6	CAYPNAPRPGANVLTF	TGTGCCTACCCTAACGCCCCCCGCCCTGGGGCCAACGTCCTGACTTTC
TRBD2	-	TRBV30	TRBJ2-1	CAWTLGTSGRDEQFF	TGTGCCTGGACTCTAGGGACTAGCGGGAGGGATGAGCAGTTCTTC
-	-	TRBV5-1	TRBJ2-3	CASSLERGAFPPSTDTQYF	TGCGCCAGCAGCTTGGAACGGGGTGCCTTCCCTCCTAGCACAGATACGCAGTATTTT
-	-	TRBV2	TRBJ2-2	CASSEAAPDGELFF	TGTGCCAGCAGTGAAGCGGCCCCCGACGGGGAGCTGTTTTTT
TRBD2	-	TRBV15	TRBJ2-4	CATSTEESSGGINIQYF	TGTGCCACCAGCACCGAGGAGTCTAGCGGGGGGATAAACATTCAGTACTTC
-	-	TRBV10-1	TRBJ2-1	CASSEEATPSYNEQFF	TGCGCCAGCAGTGAGGAGGCTACCCCCTCCTACAATGAGCAGTTCTTC
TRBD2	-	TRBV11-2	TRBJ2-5	CASSLALAGGEETQYF	TGTGCCAGCAGCTTAGCGCTAGCGGGAGGGGAAGAGACCCAGTACTTC
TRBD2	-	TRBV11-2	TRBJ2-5	CASSLVAATSGTQYF	TGTGCCAGCAGCTTAGTGGCAGCCACTAGCGGGACCCAGTACTTC
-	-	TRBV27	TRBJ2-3	CASSGGLLDTQYF	TGTGCCAGCAGTGGGGGACTGCTAGATACGCAGTATTTT
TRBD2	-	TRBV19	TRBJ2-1	CASSTAGTSGSNEQFF	TGTGCCAGTAGTACGGCTGGGACTAGCGGGAGCAATGAGCAGTTCTTC
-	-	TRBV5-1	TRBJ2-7	CASSPNGFGLQPSYEQYF	TGCGCCAGCAGCCCTAATGGGTTCGGACTCCAACCTTCCTACGAGCAGTACTTC
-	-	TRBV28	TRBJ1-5	CASISGGNQPQHF	TGTGCCAGCATTTCCGGGGGCAATCAGCCCCAGCATTTT
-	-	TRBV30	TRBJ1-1	CAWSVVGGTEAFF	TGTGCCTGGAGTGTAGTAGGGGGCACTGAAGCTTTCTTT
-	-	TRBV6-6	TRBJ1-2	CASSSDLTGKGYTF	TGTGCCAGCAGTTCCGACCTAACAGGGAAAGGCTACACCTTC
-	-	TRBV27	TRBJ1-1	CASSASRNTEAFF	TGTGCCAGCAGCGCTTCCAGGAACACTGAAGCTTTCTTT
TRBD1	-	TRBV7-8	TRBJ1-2	CASSFRQGQRSNYGYTF	TGTGCCAGCAGCTTCAGACAGGGGCAAAGATCTAACTATGGCTACACCTTC
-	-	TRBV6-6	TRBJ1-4	CASSYDRTDEKLFF	TGTGCCAGCAGCTACGACAGGACGGATGAAAAACTGTTTTTT
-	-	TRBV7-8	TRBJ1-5	CASSLAGEPQHF	TGTGCCAGCAGCTTAGCCGGGGAGCCCCAGCATTTT
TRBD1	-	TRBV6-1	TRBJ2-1	CASSDRQGAGNEQFF	TGTGCCAGCAGTGATAGACAGGGGGCAGGCAATGAGCAGTTCTTC
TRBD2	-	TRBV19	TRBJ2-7	CASSPLAGGDYEQYF	TGTGCCAGTAGCCCTCTAGCGGGGGGAGACTACGAGCAGTACTTC
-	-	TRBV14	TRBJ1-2	CASSQGTRHSLLDGYTF	TGTGCCAGCAGCCAAGGGACACGTCATTCTCTTCTGGATGGCTACACCTTC
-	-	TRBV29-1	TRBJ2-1	CSVEPGLPHEQFF	TGCAGCGTTGAACCGGGACTCCCTCATGAGCAGTTCTTC
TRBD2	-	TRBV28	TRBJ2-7	CASSYTPGTSGVEQYF	TGTGCCAGCAGTTACACTCCCGGGACTAGCGGGGTTGAGCAGTACTTC
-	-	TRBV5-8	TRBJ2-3	CASPRDTQYF	TGTGCCAGCCCGCGAGATACGCAGTATTTT
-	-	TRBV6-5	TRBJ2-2	CASSYMRGELFF	TGTGCCAGCAGTTACATGAGGGGGGAGCTGTTTTTT